Described below is a single T cell receptor (beta chain) sequence and its context. This clone was seen more than once but under ten times. What this receptor recognizes is not known. No much larger clone exists at a distance of one base, and base qualities are not known. Collaborating institutions collected whole blood in K2EDTA tubes following their own protocols. For TCRbeta analysis, collaborator samples were shipped as frozen whole blood, as isolated PBMCs, or as DNA extracted from either sample type. These data come from a study of blood T cell repertoires in COVID-19 (dated by TCRdb to the early 2020s). Study-wide context: Collaborator samples came from the United States, Italy and Spain and covered acute and convalescent phases of COVID-19. The material from the prospective study consisted of cDNA or gDNA derived from T cells, B-cell-depleted T cells, or PBMCs. The dataset comprised deeply sampled blood TCRbeta repertoires from subjects exposed to, actively infected with, or recovered from COVID-19. The repertoires were released in a freely available public database meant as a resource for research on the immune response to SARS-CoV-2. Samples were obtained from the ongoing ImmuneRACE study (first 160 participants) and from about 1,300 subjects provided by 6 global collaborators. A de-identified subject ID, COVID-19 status, age in years and sex were almost always included in the sample metadata. Where available, HLA class I and class II types were taken from metadata supplied by the sample provider and were not determined by assay-based typing.

TCRbeta CDR3 regions were amplified from genomic DNA by means of the immunoSEQ Assay, a bias-controlled multiplex PCR. As for how the authors treated the data: Within the assay, amplification of reference gene primers was used to estimate how many nucleated cells each sample contained. Sequence reads were collapsed and filtered to measure the absolute abundance of every unique TCRbeta CDR3 rearrangement. For each sample, productive Simpson clonality was calculated as the square root of Simpson's diversity index over productive rearrangements. TCRdb took over this immuneACCESS table, retaining in-frame rearrangements with V and J assigned. Such tables are incomplete; in checked studies, under half of the missing clones stem from an unresolved V gene, and the remainder is unexplained. The V and J calls and clone size are taken from that table; D and trimming were inferred from the DNA. The sample includes some 120,000 clones, with roughly nine tenths observed a single time. Jointly, the top ten make up more than 3% of the sample.

General conclusions and limits of the study: The quantity of clinical and demographic metadata differed by source and by participant and was supplied without curation.

From the germline V gene, CDR1 is SGHAT and CDR2 is FQNNGV. A distance of 13 bases separates the germline ends of V and J, which lose 0 bases and 4 bases respectively. The CDR3 measures 16 amino acids from cysteine to phenylalanine. Only the CDR3 region is kept as DNA, spanning 48 bases read in frame from base 1. The sample was peripheral blood. This TCR was sampled from a man aged 50-59 years with active COVID-19. The chain is encoded by TRBV11-2 joined to TRBJ1-3, with no reliable assignment of the D segment. The DNA sequence is TGTGCCAGCAGCTTAGAGCTGAGGGCTTCCGGAAACACCATATATTTT. Translation gives CASSLELRASGNTIYF. Full variable domain (CDR3 extended with the reference TRBV11-2 and TRBJ1-3 proteins): EAGVAQSPRYKIIEKRQSVAFWCNPISGHATLYWYQQILGQGPKLLIQFQNNGVVDDSQLPKDRFSAERLKGVDSTLKIQPAKLEDSAVYLCASSLELRASGNTIYFGEGSWLTVV.